This T cell receptor beta chain was found in a study of T-cell reconstitution after alpha-beta-depleted transplantation in children. Findings and limits, study-wide: It was newly produced T cells that mostly accounted for T-cell counts and diversity one year after transplant. There were some patients whose high TCRbeta diversity at day 60 came from surviving recipient T cells and thymic progenitors. Several hundred rapidly expanded clones from non-depleted graft cells reportedly supplied alpha-beta T cells about two months post-transplant.

Losses at the gene ends were 5 bases for V and 3 bases for J; bases not matched to a gene: 7. From germline, CDR1 is LNHNV and CDR2 YYDKDF (reference sequence). CDR3 length: 16 amino acids. It was with unique molecular identifiers that the TCRbeta library was prepared. TCRdb analysed the PCR reads with MiXCR anew, one entry per CDR3 protein. The sample lists fewer than 400,000 distinct CDR3 sequences, around 25% occurring once. With regard to this clonotype: Its antigen remains unidentified.

The TCR comes from a male patient between 10 and 17 years old who had a stem cell transplant for acute lymphoblastic leukemia, so the T cells may come from the graft donor. The source material was PBMCs, mostly from graft donor cells, sampled 180 days after TCRalphabeta/CD19-depleted stem cell transplant. The rearrangement uses TRBV15 and TRBJ2-7, with TRBD2 matching over 13 bases. The CDR3, as DNA: TGTGCCACCAGCTTTTTTGGGACTAGCGGGGTCTACGAGCAGTACTTC. Translated, it gives CATSFFGTSGVYEQYF. The full variable domain, its missing parts supplied by reference TRBV15 and TRBJ2-7, is DAMVIQNPRYQVTQFGKPVTLSCSQTLNHNVMYWYQQKSSQAPKLLFHYYDKDFNNEADTPDNFQSRRPNTSFCFLDIRSPGLGDTAMYLCATSFFGTSGVYEQYFGPGTRLTVT.